The present T cell receptor (beta chain) was sequenced within a study of cytomegalovirus exposure and HLA in healthy donors (dated by TCRdb to 2015 to 2018). A note on the overall study: An earlier analysis of under 600 of the donors reported 250 to 300 Gb of sequence data and 100 million to 140 million unique TCR beta sequences from 190 million or so T cells. Because of strong linkage in the cohort, five DR-DQ haplotypes were treated as single units for association and clustering. The study used immunosequencing to profile the T cell repertoires of 600 to 850 subjects and linked those repertoires to cytomegalovirus serostatus. The aim of the study was to test whether cataloging public T cell receptors could identify signatures of past pathogen exposure. High-throughput TCR immunosequencing, statistical association of individual TCRs with disease status, and machine learning were combined to predict cytomegalovirus infection status. Of the 300 to 450 genotyped donors, over 80% were placed in the genetic ancestry cluster associated with self-reported Caucasian donors. A later analysis re-examined previously published TCR beta repertoires from just over 650 donors and added high-resolution HLA genotyping to investigate patterns of TCR occurrence. Genome-wide SNP genotypes for about 65% of the roughly 700 donors were used in a later genetic analysis, which treated that subset as a discovery cohort. Donor age, sex, ethnicity and CMV serostatus were compiled together with the repertoire data. HLA typing included class I and class II loci at four-digit resolution. The number of donors typed differed by locus, with about 629-640 for A, B, C, DRB1 and DQB1, around 560 for DQA1, 600 to 610 for DPA1, and some 440 for DPB1. Every repertoire in the discovery cohort had been generated on one and the same sequencing platform. In the later analysis, no new phenotypic data were used to find candidate immune exposures; instead, reliance was placed on TCR beta sequences and their occurrence across donors. Roughly 300 gigabases of sequencing data and tens of millions of unique TCR sequences were included in an early release covering under 650 HLA-typed donors. A separate validation cohort of 100 to 150 different subjects was used in addition to the roughly 670-subject first cohort. To decide whether each TCR beta V gene segment behaved as functional or pseudogenic, an earlier analysis of approximately 590 of the donors relied on high-throughput TCR beta sequencing. Among some 400 genotyped donors of the cohort, an average of around 240,000 unique TCR beta nucleotide sequences was sequenced per donor, of which about 19% were non-productive.

The cohort consisted of hundreds of healthy bone marrow donors. At the time of sampling, all cohort members were nominally healthy, though unrecorded immune exposures were likely present. The donor tested CMV seronegative, placing the donor among the 350 or so seronegative members of the cohort. A peripheral blood sample was collected from each donor, and TCR beta sequencing was performed on peripheral blood mononuclear cells. The Qiagen DNeasy Blood Extraction Kit was used to extract genomic DNA from the blood cell samples. The paper's findings and limits, for the study overall: Compared with equally common non-associated chains, HLA-associated TCR beta chains in a later analysis were more clonally expanded and had lower generation probabilities. The study gave a list of some 150 TCR beta chains associated with cytomegalovirus. For the cohort, immune exposure information was limited to CMV serostatus. Specific HLA alleles were associated with roughly 17,000 TCR beta sequences at a false discovery rate of 0.05 in a later analysis. In vitro tests confirmed that a few of the cytomegalovirus-associated TCR beta chains recognize cytomegalovirus antigens. Only TCR beta chains were sequenced in this cohort, and the absence of alpha or paired-chain data limited detectable features. Because counts were too low, approximately 18 rarely observed V segments, including chromosome 9 orphons, were excluded from the earlier analysis of around 640 of the donors. Because some donors lacked HLA typing at each locus, the association tests relied only on the typed subset. Strong co-occurrence of HLA alleles, especially DR and DQ, made assigning TCR associations to individual alleles difficult. A cluster of highly shared sequence variants was judged likely to represent a technical artifact of the sequencing pipeline. A further reported finding was that TCR beta sequences accurately predicted the HLA-A and HLA-B alleles for most subjects in the first cohort. A later analysis reported that several top co-occurrence clusters appeared linked to parvovirus B19, influenza, CMV and Epstein-Barr virus. Across donors, most TCR sequences were observed very rarely, whereas some public TCRs were present in many individuals. Linkage disequilibrium might explain the correlated functional status among segregating V segments, but an unknown experimental factor could not be excluded. In a later genetic analysis, fewer N-insertions in productive TCRs were reported among donors in an Asian-associated ancestry cluster than the 666-donor mean. V-gene and J-gene trimming of TCR beta chains was associated with a missense DCLRE1C variant in a later genetic analysis, and the association was replicated in an independent cohort. The classifier was reported to diagnose cytomegalovirus status with high specificity and sensitivity in both the original and validation cohorts. In a later analysis, most CMV-associated TCR beta chains were found to appear HLA-restricted, with HLA associations seemingly driven largely by CMV exposure. Sequencing depth was assumed to be roughly uniform across donors in the presence/absence analyses, though that assumption may not hold. It was suggested by the authors that the approach could potentially be generalized to other disease states and immunological phenotypes. In an earlier analysis of more than 500 of the donors, most TCR beta V segments appeared in productive rearrangements about 87% or about 30% of the time, broadly matching IMGT annotations. In a later analysis, the rate of TCR association differed among HLA loci, with DRB1 alleles having the most associated TCRs and HLA-C alleles having the fewest.

About this clone itself: The antigen it binds to is not known. The input lacks base qualities; no much larger clone sits a single base away.

The library was produced with the immunoSEQ multiplex PCR assay. For the multiplex PCR, a mixture combining 60 forward primers for TCR Vbeta segments and 13 reverse primers for TCR Jbeta segments was used. The CDR3 region of rearranged TCR beta genes was amplified from genomic DNA by a multiplex PCR assay. Amplified TCR beta libraries were sequenced as 87-base-pair reads on the Illumina HiSeq System. The published analysis was carried out like this. A later analysis counted about 80 million unique TCR beta chains across the 600 to 850 repertoires, and some 11 million of these chains were shared by at least two donors. Raw reads were error-corrected and collapsed into unique sequences by a nearest-neighbor algorithm in which closely related sequences were merged to remove PCR and sequencing errors. Alignment of CDR3 sequences to IMGT reference sequences was used to assign V, D and J gene segments. Each retained sequence needed at least a six-nucleotide match to both a V gene segment and a J gene segment. A rearrangement was called productive if the CDR3 had no stop codons and remained in frame with V and J, and every other rearrangement was called non-productive. Following IMGT convention, CDR3 was defined as the stretch from the second conserved V-encoded cysteine up to the conserved J-encoded phenylalanine. The earlier analysis of some 550 of the donors excluded any sequence lacking an unambiguous match to a single V gene segment. An earlier analysis of just under 600 of the donors called V segments functional above 56.7% productive rearrangements and segregating when the between-donor standard deviation exceeded 5%. A statistical classification framework was built to diagnose cytomegalovirus status from the catalog of TCR beta chain sequences. V and J gene assignment, in a later analysis, came from comparing TCR nucleotide sequences with IMGT/GENE-DB human TR gene sequences. The TCRdist pipeline was used in a later analysis to assign CDR3 sequences and most-parsimonious VDJ recombination scenarios. In a later analysis, each TCR beta chain was defined by its CDR3 amino acid sequence together with its V-gene family, and reads without a unique V-gene family were excluded. In a later analysis, approximately 640 highly shared, low-generation-probability nucleotide sequences were removed to address suspected cross-contamination and a sequencing artifact. In a later analysis, a clonal expansion index was calculated for each public chain from normalized within-repertoire ranks of inferred template counts. Generation probabilities in a later analysis came from a VDJ recombination model fitted to out-of-frame rearrangements, and those results were checked against IGoR. Hypergeometric tests were used in a later analysis to score TCR-TCR, TCR-HLA and TCR-CMV co-occurrence, with a repertoire-size bias correction applied to the TCR pairs. False discovery rates were estimated in a later analysis by permuting HLA or CMV assignments 20 times. A later analysis grouped co-occurring TCRs with DBSCAN, adding TCRdist sequence similarity when clustering within HLA-allele-positive subsets. Repertoires with fewer than 30,000 or more than 120,000 public chains were left out of co-occurrence clustering, as were five repertoires with anomalous nucleotide sharing. Not all clones reach the TCRdb copy of this immuneACCESS table, which keeps in-frame sequences only. Checked studies attribute under half of the gap to unresolved V genes and leave the rest unexplained. V, J and clone size derive from that table, while D and trimming were established from the DNA sequence. The sample table records 150,000 to 200,000 clones; roughly 70% of these occur just once. The ten largest clones add up to approximately 1.5% of the sample.

Sequencing was carried out using PBMCs. The TCR originated in a girl aged 5-17 years in good health and CMV-seronegative.

The DNA is as follows: TGTGCCAGCAGCTATTACTTGGGGGGGGAGGGCACTGAAGCTTTCTTT. This encodes CASSYYLGGEGTEAFF. The rearrangement combines TRBV7-3 with TRBJ1-1; matching of 5 bases hints at TRBD1 as the D gene. The CDR1 and CDR2 encoded by the germline V gene are SGHTA and FQGTGA. V is pared back by 4 bases and J by 4 bases, with 19 bases lying between the germline termini. Inclusive of the bounding cysteine and phenylalanine, the CDR3 is 16 residues long. This entry keeps only the CDR3 DNA: 48 bases, framed from base 1.